This TCR beta chain came from a study of PD-1 blockade in classical Hodgkin lymphoma. Study summary: It was nivolumab at 3 mg/kg, given intravenously every 2 weeks, that patients received. Study findings and constraints: At C4D1, TCR diversity had climbed significantly for CD4+ cells, though not for CD8+ cells. Repertoire difference causes, possibly disease activity or prior therapy, remain undefined.

Remarks on this clone: Antigen: not known.

Unmatched junction bases numbered 4, after V lost 7 bases and J lost 4 bases. The CDR3 sequence is 12 residues long. The germline V gene encodes CDR1 SQVTM and CDR2 ANQGSEA. Assay: immunoSEQ multiplex PCR; the TCRdb copy retains only in-frame clones and omits some. The top ten hold over 12% of the sample, which has about 9,900 clones, 92% seen once. Autologous stem cell transplantation was followed by relapse in every patient, and brentuximab vedotin exposure varied. Specimen: peripheral blood mononuclear cells (PBMCs), collected at baseline. The receptor was isolated from a human donor with classical Hodgkin lymphoma. The chain joins TRBV29-1 to TRBJ1-5; 7 positions agree with TRBD1. CDR3 sequence (DNA): TGCAGCGCTGGACAGGTTAATCAGCCCCAGCATTTT. It translates to CSAGQVNQPQHF.